The 20 T cell receptor beta chains in this list originate from one sample, sequenced in a study of blood T cell repertoires in COVID-19. This table comes from immunoSEQ multiplex PCR, and its TCRdb copy is limited to in-frame clones, with some not included. The sample holds 200,000 to 250,000 clones, around 89% seen once. The sequenced material came from peripheral blood. The receptors derive from a man under 40 with COVID-19, enrolled during active disease.

This chain uses TRBV11-2 with TRBJ2-7; TRBD1 matches at 9 bases. Germline V lookup: CDR1 SGHAT, CDR2 FQNNGV. Trimming took 4 bases from V and 4 from J; bases not matched to a gene: 11. The CDR3 totals 16 residues. The CDR3 DNA reads as TGTGCCAGCAGCTCTATTGCGGGACAGGGCGTATACGAGCAGTACTTC. Its protein product is CASSSIAGQGVYEQYF.

This chain links TRBV29-1 with TRBJ1-2; D may be TRBD1 (6 bases). CDR3 length equals 14 residues. Germline loops: CDR1 SQVTM, CDR2 ANQGSEA. V was trimmed by 5 bases and J by 5 bases, leaving 18 bases between them. DNA of the CDR3: TGCAGCGTTTCCTCCAGGGGAGGGTTTTATGGCTACACCTTC. It specifies CSVSSRGGFYGYTF. Complete variable domain (other parts from reference TRBV29-1 and TRBJ1-2): SAVISQKPSRDICQRGTSLTIQCQVDSQVTMMFWYRQQPGQSLTLIATANQGSEATYESGFVIDKFPISRPNLTFSTLTVSNMSPEDSSIYLCSVSSRGGFYGYTFGSGTRLTVV.

This chain connects TRBV7-2 to TRBJ1-2; D may be TRBD1 (6 bases). Deletions cut 1 base from V and 6 bases from J, with 15 bases between. The CDR3 consists of 15 residues. CDR1 and CDR2 from the germline V gene are SGHTA and FQGNSA. The CDR3 loop reads CASSLGRTAANGYTF. The CDR3 region has the DNA TGTGCCAGCAGCTTAGGTAGGACAGCTGCTAATGGCTACACCTTC.

The chain recombines TRBV7-9 with TRBJ1-2; D possibly corresponds to TRBD1 (5 bases). The ends were cut back, 2 bases at V and 3 bases at J, with 7 bases in the middle. Germline assignment: CDR1 SEHNR and CDR2 FQNEAQ (reference sequence). CDR3 length: 13 residues. The CDR3 here is CASSLTRDYGYTF. The CDR3 nucleotides are TGTGCCAGCAGCTTAACCAGGGACTATGGCTACACCTTC. Variable domain in full (rest from reference TRBV7-9 and TRBJ1-2): DTGVSQNPRHKITKRGQNVTFRCDPISEHNRLYWYRQTLGQGPEFLTYFQNEAQLEKSRLLSDRFSAERPKGSFSTLEIQRTEQGDSAMYLCASSLTRDYGYTFGSGTRLTVV.

In its sample, this clone was seen once. J is TRBJ2-3 and V is TRBV7-2, with D maybe TRBD1 (5 bases). Per the germline V gene, CDR1 is SGHTA and CDR2 is FQGNSA. The V gene lost 5 bases and the J gene lost 4 bases, with 13 bases spanning the gap. CDR3 length: 14 residues. CDR3 sequence (DNA): TGTGCCAGCAGCGCGCATACAGGACCAGATACGCAGTATTTT. It translates to CASSAHTGPDTQYF.

This chain joins TRBV7-9 and TRBJ1-1; TRBD1 matches at 7 bases. Germline CDR1 SEHNR, CDR2 FQNEAQ (reference sequence). The CDR3 extends over 14 amino acids. With V trimmed by 5 bases and J by 9 bases, 12 bases remained unmatched. CDR3 nucleotide sequence: TGTGCCAGCAGCGACGGGACAGTCAGTTTAAAAGCTTTCTTT. Its protein product is CASSDGTVSLKAFF.

The gene calls are TRBV19 and TRBJ1-2; D is ambiguous. Trimming shortened V by 3 bases and J by 5 bases, and 10 bases separated the two germline ends. The CDR3 is 13 amino acids. Germline V gene lookup returns CDR1 LNHDA and CDR2 SQIVND (reference sequence). The chain's CDR3 is CASSMGVSYGYTF. The CDR3 nucleotides read TGTGCCAGTAGTATGGGCGTCTCTTATGGCTACACCTTC.

J is TRBJ1-3 and V is TRBV5-1; 7 bases align to TRBD1. Germline assignment: CDR1 SGHRS and CDR2 YFSETQ. The CDR3 covers 18 residues. With 5 bases clipped from V and 0 bases from J, the junction kept 14 bases outside the gene matches. Written as DNA, the CDR3 is TGCGCCAGCAGGACCGGGACAGTCAATGCTTACTCTGGAAACACCATATATTTT. It is translated as CASRTGTVNAYSGNTIYF.

The chain carries TRBV4-3 and TRBJ1-6, with unresolved D. This CDR3 is built from 15 residues. V was clipped by 1 base and J by 7 bases, with 11 bases between them. Germline V gene lookup returns CDR1 LGHNA and CDR2 YSLEER. The CDR3 DNA sequence: TGCGCCAGCAGCCAAGGGAACAGTAGGAATTCACCCCTCCACTTT. Translated, it gives CASSQGNSRNSPLHF.

Only one count was recorded for this clone. This chain joins TRBV18 and TRBJ2-7, with D maybe TRBD2 (5 bases). The CDR3 loop spans 14 amino acids. Germline-derived CDR1 and CDR2 are KGHSH and LQKENI. Trimming cost V 2 bases and J 6 bases, with 14 bases left between them. This CDR3 is CASSPEGVTGEQYF. In DNA, the CDR3 is TGTGCCAGCTCACCAGAGGGAGTAACGGGCGAGCAGTACTTC.

The chain carries TRBV5-4 and TRBJ1-2, with no clear D. The V end lost 2 bases, the J end lost 7 bases, and 21 bases lay between the germline ends. The CDR3 is 16 amino acids. Per germline, CDR1 SGHNT and CDR2 YYREEE (reference sequence). The CDR3 spells CASSFYTRVSLGGYTF. CDR3 coding DNA: TGTGCCAGCAGCTTCTATACCCGGGTGAGCCTGGGTGGCTACACCTTC. Using reference TRBV5-4 and TRBJ1-2 for the parts outside the CDR3, the full variable domain is ETGVTQSPTHLIKTRGQQVTLRCSSQSGHNTVSWYQQALGQGPQFIFQYYREEENGRGNFPPRFSGLQFPNYSSELNVNALELDDSALYLCASSFYTRVSLGGYTFGSGTRLTVV.

V gene TRBV6-5 combines with J gene TRBJ1-1, with D possibly being TRBD1 (5 bases). This CDR3 region has 16 residues. Trimming removed 2 bases at V and 3 bases at J, with 16 bases between. In germline, CDR1 is MNHEY, CDR2 SVGAGI. In DNA, the CDR3 is TGTGCCAGCAGTTACGTAGGGGCGAGAGAAGACACTGAAGCTTTCTTT. This encodes CASSYVGAREDTEAFF.

The chain uses TRBV6-2 or TRBV6-3 and TRBJ2-5, with D perhaps TRBD1 (5 bases). Per the germline V gene, CDR1 is MNHEY and CDR2 is SVGEGT. CDR3 size: 12 residues. Deletions cut 5 bases from V and 1 base from J, with 5 bases between. CDR3 region: CASSGAQETQYF. In DNA, the CDR3 is TGTGCCAGCAGTGGGGCCCAAGAGACCCAGTACTTC.

A single count supports this clone. The V and J genes are TRBV6-5 and TRBJ1-5; D is ambiguous. Germline-derived CDR1 and CDR2 are MNHEY and SVGAGI. Trimming removed 8 bases at V and 2 bases at J, with 16 bases between. CDR3 size: 15 residues. CDR3 in amino acids: CASSRPVEGNQPQHF. CDR3 in DNA: TGTGCCAGCTCGCGGCCGGTGGAGGGCAATCAGCCCCAGCATTTT.

The chain links TRBV24-1 to TRBJ1-1; D remains ambiguous. Germline V lookup: CDR1 KGHDR, CDR2 SFDVKD. Trimming removed 5 bases from V and 5 bases from J, with 5 bases in between. The CDR3 totals 11 residues. The CDR3 region has the DNA TGTGCCACCAGTGGAGGAACTGAAGCTTTCTTT. This sequence encodes CATSGGTEAFF.

The chain recombines TRBV7-3 with TRBJ2-7; the match to TRBD1 covers 7 bases. The CDR3 has 15 residues. V lost 5 bases, J lost 3 bases, and 10 bases stayed unmatched. CDR1 is SGHTA, CDR2 FQGTGA, per germline. The DNA for the CDR3 is TGTGCCAGCAGCCTCTCACAGGGGCCGTACTACGAGCAGTACTTC. The encoded protein is CASSLSQGPYYEQYF. The complete variable domain, with remaining parts taken from reference TRBV7-3 and TRBJ2-7, reads GAGVSQTPSNKVTEKGKYVELRCDPISGHTALYWYRQSLGQGPEFLIYFQGTGAADDSGLPNDRFFAVRPEGSVSTLKIQRTERGDSAVYLCASSLSQGPYYEQYFGPGTRLTVT.

The chain has TRBV5-1 and TRBJ2-7; D is uncertain. This CDR3 comprises 13 residues. Germline lookup yields CDR1 SGHRS and CDR2 YFSETQ. Trimming pared 4 bases from V and 7 bases from J, leaving 15 bases between. The CDR3 region is CASSPTDMPEQYF. The CDR3 DNA is TGCGCCAGCAGCCCCACCGACATGCCAGAGCAGTACTTC.

This rearrangement joins TRBV7-3 to TRBJ2-1; the D gene is possibly TRBD2 (6 bases). CDR1 is SGHTA and CDR2 is FQGTGA in the germline V gene. This CDR3 region has 11 residues. The germline V and J ends were trimmed by 5 bases and 9 bases, with 8 bases remaining between them. DNA of the CDR3: TGTGCCAGCAGCCCCGGGGGTGAGCAGTTCTTC. Its translation is CASSPGGEQFF. The full variable domain, rest sourced from reference TRBV7-3 and TRBJ2-1, is GAGVSQTPSNKVTEKGKYVELRCDPISGHTALYWYRQSLGQGPEFLIYFQGTGAADDSGLPNDRFFAVRPEGSVSTLKIQRTERGDSAVYLCASSPGGEQFFGPGTRLTVL.

V and J are TRBV29-1 and TRBJ2-2; 8 nucleotides line up with TRBD2. Trimming at V came to 7 bases and at J to 2 bases, leaving 9 bases not matched to a gene. This CDR3 region has 15 residues. The germline CDR1 and CDR2 sequences are SQVTM and ANQGSEA. Written as DNA, the CDR3 is TGCAGCGCCGGTAGCGGGGCGATAAACACCGGGGAGCTGTTTTTT. Protein product: CSAGSGAINTGELFF.

The gene calls are TRBV3-1 (or the pseudogene TRBV3-2) and TRBJ2-3; 11 nucleotides align to TRBD2. The CDR3 totals 18 residues. Germline trimming cut 1 base from V and 8 bases from J; bases unmatched to any gene: 14. Germline CDR1 LGHDT, CDR2 YNNKEL (reference sequence). CDR3 bases: TGTGCCAGCAGCCAAGTGTTAGCGGGAGGGGTCGGTCTGCGTACGCAGTATTTT. Translating it yields CASSQVLAGGVGLRTQYF.